The T cell receptor beta chain described here comes from a study of shared clonotypes between healthy human individuals. Study results and limitations: The study found roughly 5% of naive CD4 clonotypes shared across a handful of donors.

About this clone: Its target is unknown.

Germline-derived CDR1 and CDR2 are MDHEN and SYDVKM. The CDR3 runs 15 residues. Trimming cost V 6 bases and J 6 bases; bases outside gene matches: 7. TCRdb keeps only in-frame clones here, not all; method: immunoSEQ multiplex PCR. The data hold over a million clones, with 70% to 80% observed a single time. The sequence came from a young man in good health. Some clones in this sample may be carry-over from other donors' samples. The chain has TRBV28 and TRBJ1-4; 10 bases align to TRBD1. Sequenced sample: memory CD4+ T cells from PBMCs. As for subset: CD45RA-negative fraction. The CDR3 loop reads CASRTSGTGDEKLFF. The CDR3 DNA reads TGTGCCAGCAGGACCTCCGGGACAGGGGATGAAAAACTGTTTTTT.